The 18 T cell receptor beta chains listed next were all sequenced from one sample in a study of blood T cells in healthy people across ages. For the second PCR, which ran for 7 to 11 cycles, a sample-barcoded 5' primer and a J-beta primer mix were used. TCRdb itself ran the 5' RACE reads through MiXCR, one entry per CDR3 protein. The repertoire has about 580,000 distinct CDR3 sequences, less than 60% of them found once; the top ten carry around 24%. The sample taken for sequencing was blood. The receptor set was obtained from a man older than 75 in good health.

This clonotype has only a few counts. The chain's CDR3 is CASRAPGELFF. In DNA form, the CDR3 reads TGTGCCAGCCGGGCTCCCGGGGAGCTGTTTTTT. The gene calls are TRBV6-6 and TRBJ2-2; D ambiguous. Trimming pared 8 bases from V and 6 bases from J, leaving 7 bases between. Germline V gene lookup returns CDR1 MNHNY and CDR2 SVGAGI (reference sequence). This CDR3 is built from 11 residues.

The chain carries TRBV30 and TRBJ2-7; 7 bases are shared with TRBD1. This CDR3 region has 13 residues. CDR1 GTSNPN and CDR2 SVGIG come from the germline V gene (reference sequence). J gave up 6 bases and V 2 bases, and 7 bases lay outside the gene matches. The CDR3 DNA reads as TGTGCCTGGAGTCCTATCAACAGGGGCGAGCAGTACTTC. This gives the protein CAWSPINRGEQYF.

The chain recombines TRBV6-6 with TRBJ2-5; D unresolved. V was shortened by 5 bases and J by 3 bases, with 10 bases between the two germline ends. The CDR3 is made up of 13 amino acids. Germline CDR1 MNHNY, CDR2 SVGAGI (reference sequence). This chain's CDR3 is CASSDWEKETQYF. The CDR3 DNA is TGTGCCAGCAGTGACTGGGAAAAAGAGACCCAGTACTTC.

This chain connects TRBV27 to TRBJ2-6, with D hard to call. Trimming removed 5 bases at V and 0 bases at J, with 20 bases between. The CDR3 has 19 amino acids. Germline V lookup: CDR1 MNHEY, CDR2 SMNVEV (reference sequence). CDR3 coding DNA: TGTGCCAGCAGTCTAAAGGAAGGCGTGGCGCTCTCTGGGGCCAACGTCCTGACTTTC. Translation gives CASSLKEGVALSGANVLTF.

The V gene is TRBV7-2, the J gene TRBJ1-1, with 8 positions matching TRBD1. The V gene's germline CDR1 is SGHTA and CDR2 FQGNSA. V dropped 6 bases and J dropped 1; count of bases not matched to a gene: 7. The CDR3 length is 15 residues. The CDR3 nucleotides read TGTGCCAGCAGGAGCGGGACAGGACAGAACACTGAAGCTTTCTTT. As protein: CASRSGTGQNTEAFF.

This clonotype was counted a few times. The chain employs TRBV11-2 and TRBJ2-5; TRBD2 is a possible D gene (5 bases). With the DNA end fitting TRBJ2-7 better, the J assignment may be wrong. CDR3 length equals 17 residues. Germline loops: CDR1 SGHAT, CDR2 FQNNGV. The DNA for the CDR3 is TGTGCCAGCAGCTCCCCCCTTACACGGGGTATAACCCGCGAGCAGTACTTC. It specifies CASSSPLTRGITREQYF.

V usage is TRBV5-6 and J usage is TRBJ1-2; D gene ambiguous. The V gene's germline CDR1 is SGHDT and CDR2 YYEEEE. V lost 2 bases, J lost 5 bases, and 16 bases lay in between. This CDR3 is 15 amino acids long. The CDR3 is CASSFSLTGLYGYTF. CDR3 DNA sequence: TGTGCCAGCAGCTTCTCCCTCACGGGCTTGTATGGCTACACCTTC.

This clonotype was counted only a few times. The CDR3 here is CATSDSSREQFF. CDR3 nucleotides: TGTGCCACCAGTGATTCCTCCAGGGAGCAGTTCTTC. V usage is TRBV24-1 and J usage is TRBJ2-1, with D unresolved. The germline gives CDR1 KGHDR, CDR2 SFDVKD. This CDR3 is built from 12 residues. The ends were cut back, 2 bases at V and 10 bases at J, with 8 bases in the middle.

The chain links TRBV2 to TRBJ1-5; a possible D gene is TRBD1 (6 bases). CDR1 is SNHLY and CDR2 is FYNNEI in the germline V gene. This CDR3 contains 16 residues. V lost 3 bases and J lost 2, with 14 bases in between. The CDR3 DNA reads TGTGCCAGCAGTGATGGGGGGCGCGAGGGCAATCAGCCCCAGCATTTT. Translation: CASSDGGREGNQPQHF.

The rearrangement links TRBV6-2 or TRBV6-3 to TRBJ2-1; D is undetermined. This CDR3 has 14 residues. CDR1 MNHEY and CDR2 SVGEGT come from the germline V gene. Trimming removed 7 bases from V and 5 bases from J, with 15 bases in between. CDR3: CASTPHAANNEQFF. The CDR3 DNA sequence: TGTGCCAGCACCCCGCACGCAGCAAACAATGAGCAGTTCTTC.

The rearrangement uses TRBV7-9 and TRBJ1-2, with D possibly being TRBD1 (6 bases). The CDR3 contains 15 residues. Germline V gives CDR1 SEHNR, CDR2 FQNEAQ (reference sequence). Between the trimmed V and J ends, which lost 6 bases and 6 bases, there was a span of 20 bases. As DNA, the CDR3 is TGTGCCAGCAGTCCGAGCCAGGGGAGATTCGATGGCTACACCTTC. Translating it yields CASSPSQGRFDGYTF.

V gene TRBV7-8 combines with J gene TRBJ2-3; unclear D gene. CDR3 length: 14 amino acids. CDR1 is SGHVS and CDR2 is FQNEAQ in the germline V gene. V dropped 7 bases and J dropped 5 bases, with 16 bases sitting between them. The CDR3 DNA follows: TGTGCCAGCACGCCAGGCACCTACGGAGATACGCAGTATTTT. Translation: CASTPGTYGDTQYF.

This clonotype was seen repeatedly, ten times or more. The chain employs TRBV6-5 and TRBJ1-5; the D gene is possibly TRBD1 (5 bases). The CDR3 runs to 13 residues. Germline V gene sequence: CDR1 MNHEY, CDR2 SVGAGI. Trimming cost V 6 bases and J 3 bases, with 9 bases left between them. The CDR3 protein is CASREGHNQPQHF. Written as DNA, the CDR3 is TGTGCCAGCAGGGAAGGACACAATCAGCCCCAGCATTTT.

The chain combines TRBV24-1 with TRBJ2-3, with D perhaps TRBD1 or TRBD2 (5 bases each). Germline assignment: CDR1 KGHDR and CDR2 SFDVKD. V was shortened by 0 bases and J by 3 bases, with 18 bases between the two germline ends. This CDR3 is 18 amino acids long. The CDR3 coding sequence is TGTGCCACCAGTGATTTGAGTCGGGGACCTCTAAGAACAGATACGCAGTATTTT. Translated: CATSDLSRGPLRTDTQYF.

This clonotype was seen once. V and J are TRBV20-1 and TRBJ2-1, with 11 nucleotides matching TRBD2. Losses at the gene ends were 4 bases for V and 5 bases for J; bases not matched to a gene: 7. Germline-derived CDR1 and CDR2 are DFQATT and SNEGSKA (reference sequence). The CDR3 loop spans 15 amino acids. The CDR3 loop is CSATTGLADDNEQFF. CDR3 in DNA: TGCAGTGCTACGACGGGACTAGCGGACGACAATGAGCAGTTCTTC.

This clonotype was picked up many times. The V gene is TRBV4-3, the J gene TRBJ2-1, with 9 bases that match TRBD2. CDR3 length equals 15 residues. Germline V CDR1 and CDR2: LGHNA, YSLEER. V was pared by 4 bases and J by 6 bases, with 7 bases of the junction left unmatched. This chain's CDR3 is CASSLVGGGANEQFF. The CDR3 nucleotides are TGCGCCAGCAGCCTCGTCGGCGGGGGGGCCAATGAGCAGTTCTTC.

The CDR3 DNA sequence: TGTGCCAGCAGCTTAATGCCGGGGCGCCCAGATACGCAGTATTTT. Protein product: CASSLMPGRPDTQYF. The chain uses TRBV7-3 and TRBJ2-3; D assignment may be TRBD1 or TRBD2 (5 bases each). V lost 1 base to trimming and J lost 4 bases, with 12 bases between them. The CDR3 spans 15 residues. Germline V CDR1 and CDR2: SGHTA, FQGTGA.

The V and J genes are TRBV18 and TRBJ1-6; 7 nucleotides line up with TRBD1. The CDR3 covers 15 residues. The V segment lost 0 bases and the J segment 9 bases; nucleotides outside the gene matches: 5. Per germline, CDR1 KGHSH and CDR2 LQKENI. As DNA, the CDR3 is TGTGCCAGCTCACCACCGCGGTCAGGGGGTTCACCCCTCCACTTT. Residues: CASSPPRSGGSPLHF.